The rows below give T cell receptor beta chains drawn from one sample of a study of cytomegalovirus exposure and HLA in healthy donors. Repertoires were generated with immunoSEQ multiplex PCR, while TCRdb's copy carries only in-frame clones and drops some. Of under 200,000 clones listed, approximately 78% are singletons. Sequencing used PBMCs. The receptors shown here come from a woman between 18 and 30 years old in good health and CMV-seronegative. Both conserved end residues are part of each CDR3. The order of the fields is D gene, V gene, clone size, J gene, CDR3 DNA, CDR3 protein. The D gene is left open where the match is weak. Rows give clone size only sometimes, using once, few, many, or a class for an expanded clone.

D: TRBD2; V: TRBV5-1; size: NA; J: TRBJ2-1; DNA: TGCGCCAGCAGCACGGAGCGGGAGCGCAGAAATGAGCAGTTCTTC; CDR3: CASSTERERRNEQFF
D: TRBD2; V: TRBV19; size: NA; J: TRBJ2-2; DNA: TGTGCCAGTAGTATAACGGGACTAGCGAGCGGGGAGCTGTTTTTT; CDR3: CASSITGLASGELFF
D: NA; V: TRBV6-4; size: few; J: TRBJ2-2; DNA: TGTGCCAGCAGTGACACTAGCACCGGGGAGCTGTTTTTT; CDR3: CASSDTSTGELFF
D: TRBD1; V: TRBV10-2; size: few; J: TRBJ2-7; DNA: TGCGCCAGCGCCCCGGATCCTTATTATCTCGGGACAGGGACCTACGAGCAGTACTTC; CDR3: CASAPDPYYLGTGTYEQYF
D: TRBD1; V: TRBV28; size: NA; J: TRBJ1-5; DNA: TGTGCCAGCAGTCCAAGCACAGGGGGTTTCAGTCAGCCCCAGCATTTT; CDR3: CASSPSTGGFSQPQHF
D: NA; V: TRBV28; size: NA; J: TRBJ2-1; DNA: TGTGCCAGCGGACTCGTACTAGCCTACAATGAGCAGTTCTTC; CDR3: CASGLVLAYNEQFF
D: NA; V: TRBV5-4; size: NA; J: TRBJ1-2; DNA: TGTGCCAGCAGCTTGACAGCCATCTATGGCTACACCTTC; CDR3: CASSLTAIYGYTF
D: TRBD2; V: TRBV7-9; size: few; J: TRBJ2-1; DNA: TGTGCCAGCAGCTCTCGTGAGGGAGGGAAAAATGAGCAGTTCTTC; CDR3: CASSSREGGKNEQFF
D: TRBD2; V: TRBV7-9; size: NA; J: TRBJ2-1; DNA: TGTGCCAGCAGCTTAGTACTAGCGGGAGGGGAAGGGCAGTTCTTC; CDR3: CASSLVLAGGEGQFF
D: TRBD2; V: TRBV2; size: NA; J: TRBJ2-3; DNA: TGTGCCAGCAGTGGATTGGGGGGACTAGCGGGCACAGATACGCAGTATTTT; CDR3: CASSGLGGLAGTDTQYF
D: NA; V: TRBV5-1; size: NA; J: TRBJ2-1; DNA: TGCGCCAGCAGCCTGGGTTATTCGGGGAATGAGCAGTTCTTC; CDR3: CASSLGYSGNEQFF
D: TRBD1; V: TRBV28; size: NA; J: TRBJ1-4; DNA: TGTGCCAGCAGTAGCGACAGGGTTGGAGAAAAACTGTTTTTT; CDR3: CASSSDRVGEKLFF
D: TRBD2; V: TRBV11-2; size: once; J: TRBJ2-7; DNA: TGTGCCAGCAGCTCTTCCGGGACTAGAGCCTACGAGCAGTACTTC; CDR3: CASSSSGTRAYEQYF
D: TRBD1; V: TRBV18; size: NA; J: TRBJ1-2; DNA: TGTGCCAGCTCCGGGACAGACTTAATATGGGGCTACACCTTC; CDR3: CASSGTDLIWGYTF
D: NA; V: TRBV13; size: NA; J: TRBJ2-3; DNA: TGTGCCAGCAGCTCAACAGGGTATGGCACAGATACGCAGTATTTT; CDR3: CASSSTGYGTDTQYF
D: NA; V: TRBV2; size: NA; J: TRBJ1-5; DNA: TGTGCCAGCAGTGAAAGGGGGGGGCGCGGTCAGCCCCAGCATTTT; CDR3: CASSERGGRGQPQHF
D: TRBD1; V: TRBV4-3; size: NA; J: TRBJ2-1; DNA: TGCGCCAGCAGCCAACTGACAGGGGGCTCCGCGAATGAGCAGTTCTTC; CDR3: CASSQLTGGSANEQFF
D: TRBD1; V: TRBV4-3; size: NA; J: TRBJ2-3; DNA: TGCGCCAGCAGCCAGGAACTTAGCAGGGGGCCAGATACGCAGTATTTT; CDR3: CASSQELSRGPDTQYF
D: TRBD1; V: TRBV5-4; size: few; J: TRBJ1-2; DNA: TGTGCCAGCAGCGTCCGCGGACAGGCTGGCTATGGCTACACCTTC; CDR3: CASSVRGQAGYGYTF
D: NA; V: TRBV14; size: NA; J: TRBJ1-2; DNA: TGTGCCAGCAGCCGAGCCAAGGGAGGAAATGGCTACACCTTC; CDR3: CASSRAKGGNGYTF
D: NA; V: TRBV25-1; size: NA; J: TRBJ1-4; DNA: TGTGCCAGCAGTTCCACAGGGTCTAGACCCAATGAAAAACTGTTTTTT; CDR3: CASSSTGSRPNEKLFF
D: NA; V: TRBV11-2; size: NA; J: TRBJ2-7; DNA: TGTGCCAGCAGCCCCTTAAGTCGCGACGAGCAGTACTTC; CDR3: CASSPLSRDEQYF
D: NA; V: TRBV7-2; size: NA; J: TRBJ2-7; DNA: TGTGCCAGCAGCCCGAGTACAGTATTCTACGAGCAGTACTTC; CDR3: CASSPSTVFYEQYF
D: NA; V: TRBV4-2; size: NA; J: TRBJ2-1; DNA: TGTGCCAGCAGCGAACGGGATGGCAATGAGCAGTTCTTC; CDR3: CASSERDGNEQFF
D: TRBD2; V: TRBV7-9; size: NA; J: TRBJ2-1; DNA: TGTGCCAGCAGCTTAAACTCGGTAGCGGGAGGATACAATGAGCAGTTCTTC; CDR3: CASSLNSVAGGYNEQFF
D: TRBD1; V: TRBV5-1; size: NA; J: TRBJ2-4; DNA: TGCGCCAGCAGCTTAGAGGGACAGGCCGTAGCCAAAAACATTCAGTACTTC; CDR3: CASSLEGQAVAKNIQYF
D: TRBD2; V: TRBV5-1; size: NA; J: TRBJ2-3; DNA: TGCGCCAGCAGCTTGACTAGCGGGAGGGCCGAGAGGTATTTT; CDR3: CASSLTSGRAERYF
D: TRBD2; V: TRBV28; size: NA; J: TRBJ2-2; DNA: TGTGCCAGCAGTCCGCCGGGACTAGCGACGAACACCGGGGAGCTGTTTTTT; CDR3: CASSPPGLATNTGELFF
D: NA; V: TRBV27; size: NA; J: TRBJ1-4; DNA: TGTGCCAGCAGTACGAAGGGGCGGGGCCCAAATGAAAAACTGTTTTTT; CDR3: CASSTKGRGPNEKLFF
D: TRBD2; V: TRBV6-5; size: few; J: TRBJ2-3; DNA: TGTGCCAGCAGTTCCCTACTAGCGGGAACCCCAGATACGCAGTATTTT; CDR3: CASSSLLAGTPDTQYF
D: NA; V: TRBV4-2; size: NA; J: TRBJ2-1; DNA: TGTGCCAGCAGCCAAGGGTGGCGGGACGACCCCTTCAATGAGCAGTTCTTC; CDR3: CASSQGWRDDPFNEQFF
D: TRBD1; V: TRBV4-2; size: NA; J: TRBJ2-2; DNA: TGTGCCAGCAGCCAAACCGCTCAGGGGGCGCGAAGGACCGGGGAGCTGTTTTTT; CDR3: CASSQTAQGARRTGELFF
D: NA; V: TRBV5-1; size: NA; J: TRBJ2-4; DNA: TGCGCCAGCAGCTTGAACGCGCAGGGGTTAGGGGACATTCAGTACTTC; CDR3: CASSLNAQGLGDIQYF
D: TRBD1; V: TRBV5-6; size: NA; J: TRBJ2-7; DNA: TGTGCCAGCAGGGAGACAGGGGGCATCTACGAGCAGTACTTC; CDR3: CASRETGGIYEQYF